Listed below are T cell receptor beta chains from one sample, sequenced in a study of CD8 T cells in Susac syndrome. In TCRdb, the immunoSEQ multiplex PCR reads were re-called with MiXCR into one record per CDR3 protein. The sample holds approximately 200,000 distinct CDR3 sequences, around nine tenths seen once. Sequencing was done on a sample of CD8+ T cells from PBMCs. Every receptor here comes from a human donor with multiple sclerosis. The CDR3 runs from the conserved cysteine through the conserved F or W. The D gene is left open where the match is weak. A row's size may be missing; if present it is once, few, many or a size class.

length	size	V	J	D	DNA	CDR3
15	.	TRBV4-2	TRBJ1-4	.	TGTGCCAGCAGCCAGGCTATTGCAACTAATGAAAAACTGTTTTTT	CASSQAIATNEKLFF
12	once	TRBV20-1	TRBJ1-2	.	TGCAGTGCTAGAGGCCGCGGGTTCGGCTACACCTTC	CSARGRGFGYTF
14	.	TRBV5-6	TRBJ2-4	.	TGTGCCAGCAGCTTGGGACACTTAGGTAGCATTCAGTACTTC	CASSLGHLGSIQYF
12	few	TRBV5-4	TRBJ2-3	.	TGTGCCAGCAGCTTGGGGAGTACAACGCAGTATTTT	CASSLGSTTQYF
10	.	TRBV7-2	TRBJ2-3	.	TGTGCCAGTACGACAGATACGCAGTATTTT	CASTTDTQYF
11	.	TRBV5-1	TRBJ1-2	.	TGCGCCAGCAGCTTGGGACATGGCTACACCTTC	CASSLGHGYTF
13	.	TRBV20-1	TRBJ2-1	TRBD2	TGCAGTGCCCTAGCGGGGAACTACAATGAGCAGTTCTTC	CSALAGNYNEQFF
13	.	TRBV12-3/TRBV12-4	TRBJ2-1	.	TGTGCCAGCAGGTCCGATCTAGACAATGAGCAGTTCTTC	CASRSDLDNEQFF
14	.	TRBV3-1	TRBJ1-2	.	TGTGCCAGCAGCCAATCTATCAATGGGGCCCCCTCCACCTTC	CASSQSINGAPSTF
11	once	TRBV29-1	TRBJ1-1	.	TGCAGCGTTGGGGGGATCACTGAAGCTTTCTTT	CSVGGITEAFF
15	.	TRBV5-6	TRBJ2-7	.	TGTGCCAGCAGCACGCCGACCGGGACGACCTACGAGCAGTACTTC	CASSTPTGTTYEQYF
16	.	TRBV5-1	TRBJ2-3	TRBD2	TGCGCCAGCAGCTTGGATGCAGCGGGAGTTGCGGATACGCAGTATTTT	CASSLDAAGVADTQYF
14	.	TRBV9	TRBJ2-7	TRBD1	TGTGCCAGCAGCGTAGGGGACAGGGCAGTCGAGCAGTACTTC	CASSVGDRAVEQYF
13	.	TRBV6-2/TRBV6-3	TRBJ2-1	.	TGTGCCAGCATGATCCGAGGGGTAATTGAGCAGTTCTTC	CASMIRGVIEQFF
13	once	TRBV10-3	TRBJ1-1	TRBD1	TGTGCCACAGGGGGGACAGCGAACACTGAAGCTTTCTTT	CATGGTANTEAFF
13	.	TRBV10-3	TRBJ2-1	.	TGTGCCATCAGTGAGTACGGGGGAGATGAGCAGTTCTTC	CAISEYGGDEQFF
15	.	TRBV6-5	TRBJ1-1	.	TGTGCCAGCAGTTACTCTGAGGAGGGGAACACTGAAGCTTTCTTT	CASSYSEEGNTEAFF
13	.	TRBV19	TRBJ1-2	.	TGTGCCAGTAGTTTTCTGGACAGAGGAGGCTACACCTTC	CASSFLDRGGYTF
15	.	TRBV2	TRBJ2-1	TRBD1	TGTGCCAGCAGTGCAGACAGGGGGTCCTACAATGAGCAGTTCTTC	CASSADRGSYNEQFF
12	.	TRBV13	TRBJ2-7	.	TGTGCCAGCGCGAGGGGGTTTTACGAGCAGTACTTC	CASARGFYEQYF
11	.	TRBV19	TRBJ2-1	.	TGTGCCAGTAGTATTTATAATGAGCAGTTCTTC	CASSIYNEQFF
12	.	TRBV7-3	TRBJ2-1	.	TGTGCCAGCAGCATAACAGGGAATGAGCAGTTCTTC	CASSITGNEQFF
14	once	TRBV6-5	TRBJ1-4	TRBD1	TGTGCCAGCAGTTACTCGACTGGGACAGGGGAACTGTTTTTT	CASSYSTGTGELFF
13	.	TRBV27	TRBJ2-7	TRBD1	TGTGCCAGCGCATACAGGGGGCTCGCCGAGCAGTACTTC	CASAYRGLAEQYF
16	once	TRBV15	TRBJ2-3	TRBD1	TGTGCCACCAGCACCCGAAGGGGGCGAAGGGCAGATACGCAGTATTTT	CATSTRRGRRADTQYF
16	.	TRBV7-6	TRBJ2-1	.	TGTGCCAGCAGCTCACCGGGGGACAATGCTGACAATGAGCAGTTCTTC	CASSSPGDNADNEQFF
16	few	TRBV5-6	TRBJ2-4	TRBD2	TGTGCCAGCAGCTCACTAGCGGGGGGCCTGGAAAACATTCAGTACTTC	CASSSLAGGLENIQYF
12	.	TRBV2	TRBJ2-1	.	TGTGCCAGCAGTGAAAGAGCTGTTGAGCAGTTCTTC	CASSERAVEQFF
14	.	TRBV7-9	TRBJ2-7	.	TGTGCCAGCAGCTCTACGGACACCTCCTACGAGCAGTACTTC	CASSSTDTSYEQYF
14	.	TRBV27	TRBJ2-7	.	TGTGCCAGCAGTTTCTATCAGGGGAGCCACGAGCAGTACTTC	CASSFYQGSHEQYF
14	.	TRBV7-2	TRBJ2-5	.	TGTGCCAGCAGCTCCCTAGGGTGGCAAGAGACCCAGTACTTC	CASSSLGWQETQYF
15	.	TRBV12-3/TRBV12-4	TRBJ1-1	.	TGTGCCAGCAGTTTAATCGGGCAGGGTATAACTGAAGCTTTCTTT	CASSLIGQGITEAFF
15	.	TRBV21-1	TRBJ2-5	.	TGTGCCAGCAGCCGAAGACAGATTCACCAAGAGACCCAGTACTTC	CASSRRQIHQETQYF
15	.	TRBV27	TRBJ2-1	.	TGTGCCAGCAGTTTACAGGACAACGCCTACAATGAGCAGTTCTTC	CASSLQDNAYNEQFF
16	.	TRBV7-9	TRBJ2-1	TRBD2	TGTGCCAGCAGCTTAGGGACTAGGCCCGCCTACAATGAGCAGTTCTTC	CASSLGTRPAYNEQFF
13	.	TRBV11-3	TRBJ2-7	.	TGTGCCAGCAGCTACGGCGCGACCTACGAGCAGTACTTC	CASSYGATYEQYF
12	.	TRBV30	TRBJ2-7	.	TGTGCCTGGAGTGTAGGGCGCAGCGAGCAGTACTTC	CAWSVGRSEQYF
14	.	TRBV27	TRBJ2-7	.	TGTGCCAGCAGGACGGGACCGGGGACCTACGAGCAGTACTTC	CASRTGPGTYEQYF
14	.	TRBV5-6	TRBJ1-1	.	TGTGCCAGCAGCTTGGCAGGGTTCAGCACTGAAGCTTTCTTT	CASSLAGFSTEAFF
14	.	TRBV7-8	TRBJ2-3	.	TGTGCCAGCAGCTCGACAGAGTGGTCGGATACGCAGTATTTT	CASSSTEWSDTQYF
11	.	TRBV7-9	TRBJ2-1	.	TGTGCCACCCCAGGGCAGAACAAAATGGCCTTC	CATPGQNKMAF
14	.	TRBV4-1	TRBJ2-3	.	TGCGCCAGCAGCCAGGCCCCTACCACAGATACGCAGTATTTT	CASSQAPTTDTQYF
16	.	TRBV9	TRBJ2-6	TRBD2	TGTGCCAGCAGCGGGGGGGAGGGCGCTGGGGCCAACGTCCTGACTTTC	CASSGGEGAGANVLTF
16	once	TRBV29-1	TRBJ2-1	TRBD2	TGCAGTGGAACAGGGGGCGGGACTAGCGGATACAATGAGCAGTTCTTC	CSGTGGGTSGYNEQFF
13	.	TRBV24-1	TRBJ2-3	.	TGTGCCACCAGTGGGACAGAAACAGATACGCAGTATTTT	CATSGTETDTQYF
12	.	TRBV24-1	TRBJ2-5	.	TGTGCCACCAGTGATCCCCAAGAGACCCAGTACTTC	CATSDPQETQYF
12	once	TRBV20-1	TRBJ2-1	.	TGCAGTGCTAGTCCCCTCTACAATGAGCAATTCTTC	CSASPLYNEQFF
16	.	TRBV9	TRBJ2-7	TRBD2	TGTGCCAGCAGCGTAGCCCCAGCGGGAGGGCCTTACGAGCAGTACTTC	CASSVAPAGGPYEQYF
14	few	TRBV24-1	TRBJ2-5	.	TGTGCCCCCAAAGCCCGCCAGTTCCAAGAGACCCAGTACTTC	CAPKARQFQETQYF
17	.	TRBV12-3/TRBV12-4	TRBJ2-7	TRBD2	TGTGCCAGCAGTTTGGGTCCCTGGCGGGGGGAAACCTACGAGCAGTACTTC	CASSLGPWRGETYEQYF
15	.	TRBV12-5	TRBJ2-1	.	TGTGCTAGTGGTCCCTCTGGCGATCCCTACAATGAGCAGTTCTTC	CASGPSGDPYNEQFF
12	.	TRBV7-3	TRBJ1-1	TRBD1	TGTGCCAGCAGCTTAGGGACAGGTGAAGCTTTCTTT	CASSLGTGEAFF
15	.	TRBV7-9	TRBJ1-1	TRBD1	TGTGCCAGCAGCAGCCACCGACAGGGGAGGTTTGAAGCTTTCTTT	CASSSHRQGRFEAFF
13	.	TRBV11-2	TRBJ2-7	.	TGTGCCAGCAGCTGGAGGGACAGCTACGAGCAGTACTTC	CASSWRDSYEQYF
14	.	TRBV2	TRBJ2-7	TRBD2	TGTGCCAGCAGTCAAAGCGGGGGGGCATACGAGCAGTACTTC	CASSQSGGAYEQYF
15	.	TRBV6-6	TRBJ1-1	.	TGTGCCAGCAGTTACCCTCCGACCACCAGGGAACGGGCTTTCTTT	CASSYPPTTRERAFF
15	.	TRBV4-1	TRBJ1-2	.	TGCGCCAGCAGCCAAGTTGGGGTAGCTAACTATGGCTACACCTTC	CASSQVGVANYGYTF
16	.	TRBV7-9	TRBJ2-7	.	TGTGCCAGCAGCCAACTTCCGGGACAAGGGAACCACGAGCAGTACTTC	CASSQLPGQGNHEQYF
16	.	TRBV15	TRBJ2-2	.	TGTGCCACCAGCATCCTCCCAGGGGCGAACACCGGGGAGCTGTTTTTT	CATSILPGANTGELFF